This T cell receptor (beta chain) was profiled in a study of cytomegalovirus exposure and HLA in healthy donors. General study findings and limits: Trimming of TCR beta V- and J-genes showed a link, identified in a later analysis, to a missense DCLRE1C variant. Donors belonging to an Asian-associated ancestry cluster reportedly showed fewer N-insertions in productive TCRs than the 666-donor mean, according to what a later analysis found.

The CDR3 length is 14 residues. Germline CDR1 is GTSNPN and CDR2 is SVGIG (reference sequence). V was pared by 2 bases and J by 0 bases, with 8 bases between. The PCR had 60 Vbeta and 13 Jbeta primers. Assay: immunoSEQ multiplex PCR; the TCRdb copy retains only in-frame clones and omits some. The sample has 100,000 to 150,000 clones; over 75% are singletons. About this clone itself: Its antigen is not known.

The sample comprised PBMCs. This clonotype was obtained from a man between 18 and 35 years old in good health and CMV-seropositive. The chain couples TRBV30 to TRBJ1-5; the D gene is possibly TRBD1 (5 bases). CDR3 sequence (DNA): TGTGCCTGGAGTTTACAGGTTAGCAATCAGCCCCAGCATTTT. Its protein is CAWSLQVSNQPQHF. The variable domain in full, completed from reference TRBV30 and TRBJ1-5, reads SQTIHQWPATLVQPVGSPLSLECTVEGTSNPNLYWYRQAAGRGLQLLFYSVGIGQISSEVPQNLSASRPQDRQFILSSKKLLLSDSGFYLCAWSLQVSNQPQHFGDGTRLSIL.